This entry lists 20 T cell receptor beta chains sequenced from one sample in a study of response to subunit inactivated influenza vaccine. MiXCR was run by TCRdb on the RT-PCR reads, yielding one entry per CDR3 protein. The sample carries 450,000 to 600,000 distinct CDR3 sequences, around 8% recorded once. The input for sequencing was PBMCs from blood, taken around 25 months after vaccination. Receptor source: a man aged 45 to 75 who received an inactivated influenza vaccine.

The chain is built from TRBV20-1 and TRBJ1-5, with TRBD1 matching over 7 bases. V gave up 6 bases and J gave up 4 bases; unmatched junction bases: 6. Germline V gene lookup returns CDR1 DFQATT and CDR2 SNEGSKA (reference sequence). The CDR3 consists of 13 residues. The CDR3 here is CSAPDRLNQPQHF. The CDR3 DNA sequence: TGCAGTGCACCGGACAGGTTAAATCAGCCCCAGCATTTT.

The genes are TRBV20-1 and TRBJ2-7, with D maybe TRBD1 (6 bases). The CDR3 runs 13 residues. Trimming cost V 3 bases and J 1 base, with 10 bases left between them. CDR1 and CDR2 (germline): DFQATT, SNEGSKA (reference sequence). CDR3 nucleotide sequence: TGCAGTGCTAGCAAGACAGGTTCCTACGAGCAGTACTTC. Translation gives CSASKTGSYEQYF.

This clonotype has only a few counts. CDR3 DNA sequence: TGCAGTGCTAGAGTTGAGGGGAACACTGAAGCTTTCTTT. Protein product: CSARVEGNTEAFF. The gene calls are TRBV20-1 and TRBJ1-1; no clear D gene. The CDR3 extends over 13 amino acids. The germline V and J ends were trimmed by 1 base and 1 base, with 7 bases remaining between them. The germline gives CDR1 DFQATT, CDR2 SNEGSKA (reference sequence).

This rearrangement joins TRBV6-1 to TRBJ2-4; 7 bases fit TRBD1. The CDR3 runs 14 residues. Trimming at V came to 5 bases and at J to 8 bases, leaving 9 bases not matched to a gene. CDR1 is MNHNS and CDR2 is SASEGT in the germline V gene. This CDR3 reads CASSPWTGRDIQYF. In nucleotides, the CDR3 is TGTGCCAGCAGTCCCTGGACAGGAAGGGACATTCAGTACTTC.

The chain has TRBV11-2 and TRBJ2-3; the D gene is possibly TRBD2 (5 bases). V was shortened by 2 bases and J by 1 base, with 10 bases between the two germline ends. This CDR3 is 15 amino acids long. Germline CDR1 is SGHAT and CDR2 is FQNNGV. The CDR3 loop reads CASSLWLARTDTQYF. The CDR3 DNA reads TGTGCCAGCAGCTTATGGCTAGCCCGCACAGATACGCAGTATTTT.

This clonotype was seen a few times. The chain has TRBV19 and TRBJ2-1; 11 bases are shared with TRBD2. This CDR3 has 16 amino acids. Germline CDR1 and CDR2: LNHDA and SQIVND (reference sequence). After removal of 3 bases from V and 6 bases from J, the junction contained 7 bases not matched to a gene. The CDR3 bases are TGTGCCAGTAGTATTTATCGGCTAGCGGGAGGCAATGAGCAGTTCTTC. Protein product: CASSIYRLAGGNEQFF.

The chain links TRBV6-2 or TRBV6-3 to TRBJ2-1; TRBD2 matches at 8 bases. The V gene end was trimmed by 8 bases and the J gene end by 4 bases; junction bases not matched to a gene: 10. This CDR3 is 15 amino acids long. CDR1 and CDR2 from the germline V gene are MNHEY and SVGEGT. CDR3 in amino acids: CASRSRAGGYNEQFF. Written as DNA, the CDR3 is TGTGCCAGCCGAAGTCGTGCGGGGGGTTACAATGAGCAGTTCTTC.

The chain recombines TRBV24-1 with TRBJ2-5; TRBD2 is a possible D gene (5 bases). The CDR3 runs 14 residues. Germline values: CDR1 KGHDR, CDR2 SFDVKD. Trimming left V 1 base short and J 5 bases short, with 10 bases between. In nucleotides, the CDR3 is TGTGCCACCAGTGATTTCGGCACGGGGGAGACCCAGTACTTC. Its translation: CATSDFGTGETQYF.

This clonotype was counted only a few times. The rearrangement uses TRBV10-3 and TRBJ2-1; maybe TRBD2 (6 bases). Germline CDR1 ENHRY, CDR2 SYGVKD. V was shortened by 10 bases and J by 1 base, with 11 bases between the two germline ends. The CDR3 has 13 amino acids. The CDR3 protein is CATGTLSYNEQFF. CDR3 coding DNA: TGTGCCACCGGGACTCTGTCCTACAATGAGCAGTTCTTC.

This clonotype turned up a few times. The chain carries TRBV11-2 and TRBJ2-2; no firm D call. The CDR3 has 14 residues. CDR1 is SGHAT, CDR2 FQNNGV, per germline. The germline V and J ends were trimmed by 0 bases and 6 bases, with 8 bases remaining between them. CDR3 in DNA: TGTGCCAGCAGCTTAGATCTCGTTGCCGGGGAGCTGTTTTTT. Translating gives CASSLDLVAGELFF.

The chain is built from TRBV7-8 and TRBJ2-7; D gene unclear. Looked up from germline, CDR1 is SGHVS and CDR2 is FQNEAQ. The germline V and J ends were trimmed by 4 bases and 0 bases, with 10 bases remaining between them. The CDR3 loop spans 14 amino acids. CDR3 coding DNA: TGTGCCAGCAGCTCAACCGAGGTCTCCTACGAGCAGTACTTC. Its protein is CASSSTEVSYEQYF.

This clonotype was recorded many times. Here the CDR3 DNA reads TGTGCCAGCAGTGATACCAATGAGCAGTTCTTC. Translated, it gives CASSDTNEQFF. The chain carries TRBV12-3 or TRBV12-4 and TRBJ2-1; D unclear. The CDR3 runs to 11 residues. V was clipped by 5 bases and J by 6 bases, with 5 bases between them.

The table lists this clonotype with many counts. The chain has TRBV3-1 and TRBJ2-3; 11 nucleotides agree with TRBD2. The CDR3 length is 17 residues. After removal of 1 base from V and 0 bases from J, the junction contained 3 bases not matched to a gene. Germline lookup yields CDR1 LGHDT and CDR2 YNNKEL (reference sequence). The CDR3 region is CASSQGRLAGSTDTQYF. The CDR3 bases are TGTGCCAGCAGCCAAGGGAGACTAGCGGGGAGCACAGATACGCAGTATTTT.

CDR3 in amino acids: CSARADSGWGEQFF. The CDR3 nucleotides read TGCAGTGCTAGGGCGGATTCGGGGTGGGGTGAGCAGTTCTTC. The chain carries TRBV20-1 and TRBJ2-1, with a possible D match to TRBD2 (5 bases). CDR3 length equals 14 residues. Trimming left V 3 bases short and J 9 bases short, with 18 bases between. Germline CDR1 and CDR2: DFQATT and SNEGSKA (reference sequence).

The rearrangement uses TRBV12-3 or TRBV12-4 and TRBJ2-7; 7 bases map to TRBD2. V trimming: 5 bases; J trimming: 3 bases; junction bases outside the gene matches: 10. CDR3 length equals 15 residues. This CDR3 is CASSAFGGEGYEQYF. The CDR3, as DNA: TGTGCCAGCAGTGCCTTTGGGGGGGAAGGCTACGAGCAGTACTTC.

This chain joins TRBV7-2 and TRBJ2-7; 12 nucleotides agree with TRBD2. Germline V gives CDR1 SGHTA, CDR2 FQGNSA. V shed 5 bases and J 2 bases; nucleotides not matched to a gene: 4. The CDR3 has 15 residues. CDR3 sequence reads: CASSLLAGGAYEQYF. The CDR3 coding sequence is TGTGCCAGCAGCCTCCTAGCGGGAGGGGCCTACGAGCAGTACTTC. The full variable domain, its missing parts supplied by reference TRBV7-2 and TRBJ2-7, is GAGVSQSPSNKVTEKGKDVELRCDPISGHTALYWYRQSLGQGLEFLIYFQGNSAPDKSGLPSDRFSAERTGGSVSTLTIQRTQQEDSAVYLCASSLLAGGAYEQYFGPGTRLTVT.

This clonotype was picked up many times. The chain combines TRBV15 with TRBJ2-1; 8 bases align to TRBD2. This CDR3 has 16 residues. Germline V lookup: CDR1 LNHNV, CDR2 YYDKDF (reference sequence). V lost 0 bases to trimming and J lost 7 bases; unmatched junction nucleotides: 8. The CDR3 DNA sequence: TGTGCCACCAGCAGAGAATTAGCGGGATCCACAAATGAGCAGTTCTTC. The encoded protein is CATSRELAGSTNEQFF.

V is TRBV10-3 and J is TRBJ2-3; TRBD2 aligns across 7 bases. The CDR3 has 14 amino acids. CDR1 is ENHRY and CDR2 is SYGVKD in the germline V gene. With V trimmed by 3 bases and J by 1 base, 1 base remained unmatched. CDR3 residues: CAISDRGGTDTQYF. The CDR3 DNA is TGTGCCATCAGTGACCGGGGGGGCACAGATACGCAGTATTTT.

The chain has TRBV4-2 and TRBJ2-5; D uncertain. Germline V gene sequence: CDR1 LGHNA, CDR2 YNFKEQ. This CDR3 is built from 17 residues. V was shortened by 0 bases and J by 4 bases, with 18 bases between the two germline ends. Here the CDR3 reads CASSQDVGSGRGETQYF. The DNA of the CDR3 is TGTGCCAGCAGCCAAGATGTCGGCTCAGGAAGAGGAGAGACCCAGTACTTC.

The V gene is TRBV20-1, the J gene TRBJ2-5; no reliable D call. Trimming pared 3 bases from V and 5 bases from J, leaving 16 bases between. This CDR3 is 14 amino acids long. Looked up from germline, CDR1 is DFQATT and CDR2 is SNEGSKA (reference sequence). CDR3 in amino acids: CSASWGIRLETQYF. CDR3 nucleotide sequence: TGCAGTGCTAGCTGGGGAATTCGGTTGGAGACCCAGTACTTC.